This T cell receptor (beta chain) was sequenced during a study of shared clonotypes between healthy human individuals. About this clone: Antigen unknown.

Genomic DNA of every subset was divided equally among multiple immunoSEQ plates. Repertoires were generated with immunoSEQ multiplex PCR, while TCRdb's copy carries only in-frame clones and drops some. The sample includes about 680,000 clones, approximately 74% of them seen just once. The trim removed 3 bases at V and 7 bases at J, leaving 9 bases unmatched. The CDR3 has 18 amino acids. Germline V gene data show CDR1 as LNHDA and CDR2 as SQIVND (reference sequence). General observations from the study: Blood alone was sampled, and tissue repertoires likely differ. There were few donors, and this limited the genetic and exposure-history diversity represented. Memory subsets generally showed smaller estimated richness than naive subsets did.

The clonotype originates from a woman between 25 and 40 years old in good health. V and J are TRBV19 and TRBJ2-1; 16 nucleotides line up with TRBD2. The source material was memory CD4+ T cells sorted from blood. Subset: CD45RA-negative fraction. The CDR3 bases are TGTGCCAGTAGTATCACCGGGGGACTAGCGGGAGGGAGGAATGAGCAGTTCTTC. Protein product: CASSITGGLAGGRNEQFF.